A single sample gave rise to the 25 T cell receptor beta chains below, sequenced in a study of cytomegalovirus exposure and HLA in healthy donors. PCR involved 60 Vbeta and 13 Jbeta primers. This table comes from immunoSEQ multiplex PCR, and its TCRdb copy is limited to in-frame clones, with some not included. The sample includes over 150,000 clones, roughly 76% of them seen just once. Sequencing input: PBMCs. Receptor source: a woman in her 50s in good health and CMV-seronegative.

This clone was observed a few times. The genes are TRBV7-2 and TRBJ1-6; D not certain. Germline V CDR1 and CDR2: SGHTA, FQGNSA. V was trimmed by 4 bases and J by 1 base, leaving 8 bases between them. This CDR3 region has 15 residues. The CDR3: CASSSGASYNSPLHF. CDR3 DNA: TGTGCCAGCAGCTCGGGTGCGTCCTATAATTCACCCCTCCACTTT.

Worth noting for this clone: The junction does not match germline at one end; this may be a read error. This sequence joins TRBV7-9 and TRBJ1-6; D is ambiguous. Germline assignment: CDR1 SEHNR and CDR2 FQNEAQ (reference sequence). This CDR3 has 12 residues. The CDR3 bases are TGTTCCAGCAGCTTAGCTGGGCAATCTCTCCACTTT. Its translation is CSSSLAGQSLHF.

The count of this clone is one. This chain joins TRBV2 and TRBJ2-3; 13 nucleotides match TRBD2. The CDR3 length is 16 residues. With V trimmed by 6 bases and J by 2 bases, 5 bases remained unmatched. Per the germline V gene, CDR1 is SNHLY and CDR2 is FYNNEI. The CDR3 loop reads CASRVTSGGVTDTQYF. The CDR3 nucleotides read TGTGCCAGCAGAGTTACTAGCGGGGGGGTCACAGATACGCAGTATTTT.

The rearrangement uses TRBV19 and TRBJ2-7, with 7 bases fitting TRBD1. The germline CDR1 and CDR2 sequences are LNHDA and SQIVND (reference sequence). V shed 6 bases, J shed 7 bases, and the junction held 12 bases outside the gene matches. This CDR3 spans 14 amino acids. The CDR3 is CASRPRGQLKEQYF. CDR3 sequence (DNA): TGTGCCAGTAGGCCCCGGGGACAGCTTAAGGAGCAGTACTTC.

V gene TRBV10-3 combines with J gene TRBJ2-6, with TRBD2 identical over 7 bases. The ends lost 4 bases at V and 4 bases at J; junction bases unmatched: 7. The germline CDR1 and CDR2 sequences are ENHRY and SYGVKD. The CDR3 runs 16 residues. The CDR3 coding sequence is TGTGCCATCAGTGGGGGGGGAGGGAAAGGGGCCAACGTCCTGACTTTC. Its translation is CAISGGGGKGANVLTF.

The CDR3 reads CASRVEGQGRGYTF. CDR3 DNA sequence: TGTGCCAGCCGGGTAGAGGGACAGGGGAGAGGCTACACCTTC. The gene calls are TRBV28 and TRBJ1-2; the match to TRBD1 covers 10 bases. This CDR3 is 14 amino acids long. Germline CDR1 MDHEN, CDR2 SYDVKM. J gave up 8 bases and V 8 bases, and 11 bases lay outside the gene matches.

The chain combines TRBV19 with TRBJ1-1; 8 bases align to TRBD1. This CDR3 spans 14 amino acids. Germline CDR1 LNHDA, CDR2 SQIVND (reference sequence). V dropped 5 bases and J dropped 4; count of bases not matched to a gene: 6. The CDR3, as DNA: TGTGCCAGTAGTCCGACAGGGGCGGCCACTGAAGCTTTCTTT. The encoded protein is CASSPTGAATEAFF.

The gene calls are TRBV13 and TRBJ1-1, with D hard to call. The CDR3 sequence is 13 residues long. V dropped 1 base and J dropped 6 bases, with 9 bases sitting between them. CDR1 is PRHDT and CDR2 is FYEKMQ in the germline V gene (reference sequence). This CDR3 reads CASSLARLAEAFF. The CDR3 DNA is TGTGCCAGCAGCTTAGCCCGTTTAGCTGAAGCTTTCTTT.

In DNA form, the CDR3 reads TGTGCCACCCAACTACCTGGGGCCAACGTCCTGACTTTC. Translation: CATQLPGANVLTF. The rearrangement joins TRBV28 to TRBJ2-6, with D hard to call. Germline V gives CDR1 MDHEN, CDR2 SYDVKM. The V and J ends lost 10 bases and 2 bases respectively, with 9 bases between them. The CDR3 has 13 residues.

The gene calls are TRBV2 and TRBJ2-4; D might be TRBD2 (6 bases). Germline V gene sequence: CDR1 SNHLY, CDR2 FYNNEI. V was shortened by 7 bases and J by 0 bases, with 13 bases between the two germline ends. This CDR3 contains 15 residues. The CDR3 loop reads CASNSAGLAKNIQYF. CDR3 in DNA: TGTGCCAGCAATTCAGCGGGCCTAGCCAAAAACATTCAGTACTTC.

The J gene is TRBJ1-2, the V gene TRBV18; D unclear. V lost 5 bases, J lost 1 base, and 5 bases lay in between. Germline CDR1 reads KGHSH; CDR2 reads LQKENI. The CDR3 totals 12 residues. In nucleotides, the CDR3 is TGTGCCAGCTCAGCAGATAACTATGGCTACACCTTC. Encoded protein: CASSADNYGYTF.

V is TRBV19 and J is TRBJ1-5; perhaps TRBD1 as D (5 bases). The CDR3 is 16 residues long. Germline lookup yields CDR1 LNHDA and CDR2 SQIVND (reference sequence). V was trimmed by 4 bases and J by 5 bases, leaving 18 bases between them. DNA for the CDR3: TGTGCCAGTAGTACCCCCTACCCAGGGATGGATCAGCCCCAGCATTTT. This translates into CASSTPYPGMDQPQHF. Combining the CDR3 with reference TRBV19 and TRBJ1-5 gives the whole variable domain DGGITQSPKYLFRKEGQNVTLSCEQNLNHDAMYWYRQDPGQGLRLIYYSQIVNDFQKGDIAEGYSVSREKKESFPLTVTSAQKNPTAFYLCASSTPYPGMDQPQHFGDGTRLSIL.

This chain joins TRBV21-1 and TRBJ1-1; the table assigns TRBD1, which was not confirmed against the DNA. TRBV21-1 is recorded as a pseudogene. The CDR3 has 17 residues. The CDR3 loop reads CASSTRRGTGRSTEAFF. CDR3 bases: TGTGCCAGCAGCACAAGGCGGGGGACAGGGAGAAGCACTGAAGCTTTCTTT.

The CDR3 loop reads CASSLGLAGYTDTQYF. CDR3 DNA: TGTGCCAGCAGCTTGGGACTAGCGGGGTACACAGATACGCAGTATTTT. This chain joins TRBV7-2 and TRBJ2-3; the match to TRBD2 covers 13 bases. The CDR3 has 16 residues. J was trimmed by 2 bases and V by 3 bases; bases with no gene match: 2. Germline CDR1 reads SGHTA; CDR2 reads FQGNSA.

The sample holds a few counts of this clone. This sequence joins TRBV9 and TRBJ2-3, with D possibly being TRBD2 (5 bases). The CDR3 is 15 residues long. CDR1 is SGDLS and CDR2 is YYNGEE in the germline V gene. V lost 2 bases, J lost 1 base, and 11 bases lay in between. The CDR3 loop reads CASSVWGVGTDTQYF. CDR3 in DNA: TGTGCCAGCAGCGTTTGGGGAGTCGGCACAGATACGCAGTATTTT.

This clone was seen more than once but under ten times. This sequence joins TRBV11-2 and TRBJ1-4; 9 bases align to TRBD1. Trimming at V came to 6 bases and at J to 7 bases, leaving 9 bases not matched to a gene. The CDR3 sequence is 15 residues long. From germline, CDR1 is SGHAT and CDR2 FQNNGV. The CDR3 is CASSRTGAVGEKLFF. The CDR3 coding sequence is TGTGCCAGCAGTCGGACAGGGGCTGTAGGTGAAAAACTGTTTTTT.

This rearrangement joins TRBV28 to TRBJ2-7, with D perhaps TRBD2 (7 bases). Deletions cut 8 bases from V and 1 base from J, with 15 bases between. The length of the CDR3 is 14 residues. Germline CDR1 and CDR2: MDHEN and SYDVKM. The CDR3 bases are TGTGCCAGCGGGGGGGCCCAATCTTCCTACGAGCAGTACTTC. Its translation is CASGGAQSSYEQYF.

V usage is TRBV7-8 and J usage is TRBJ2-7; the match to TRBD1 covers 10 bases. This CDR3 has 15 amino acids. V shed 3 bases, J shed 0 bases, and the junction held 2 bases outside the gene matches. Germline loops: CDR1 SGHVS, CDR2 FQNEAQ. The CDR3 reads CASSLTGGRSYEQYF. The CDR3 DNA is TGTGCCAGCAGCTTGACAGGGGGCCGCTCCTACGAGCAGTACTTC.

The chain recombines TRBV4-3 with TRBJ2-5, with a possible D match to TRBD1 (6 bases). The CDR3 has 15 amino acids. V was clipped by 0 bases and J by 7 bases, with 15 bases between them. The germline gives CDR1 LGHNA, CDR2 YSLEER. In nucleotides, the CDR3 is TGCGCCAGCAGCCAAGACTTTCAGGGGAGTGGGACCCAGTACTTC. This translates into CASSQDFQGSGTQYF.

This chain links TRBV7-9 with TRBJ2-7, with D perhaps TRBD1 (5 bases). V was clipped by 5 bases and J by 7 bases, with 18 bases between them. The CDR3 length is 14 residues. Germline loops: CDR1 SEHNR, CDR2 FQNEAQ (reference sequence). The CDR3 DNA follows: TGTGCCAGCAGCGCCGTGATCGGGTCAGGGGAGCAGTACTTC. It specifies CASSAVIGSGEQYF.

The chain recombines TRBV2 with TRBJ1-2, with D perhaps TRBD1 (6 bases). Germline V gene sequence: CDR1 SNHLY, CDR2 FYNNEI. Trimming removed 1 base at V and 4 bases at J, with 7 bases between. The CDR3 has 13 amino acids. CDR3 coding DNA: TGTGCCAGCAGTGAAGACAGGGCCTATGGCTACACCTTC. Protein sequence: CASSEDRAYGYTF.

This clone was counted between two and nine times. V usage is TRBV4-1 and J usage is TRBJ1-4; 8 bases map to TRBD1. The junction had 9 bases not matched to a gene; V was cut back by 5 bases and J by 4 bases. CDR3 length: 16 amino acids. Germline CDR1 and CDR2: MGHRA and YSYEKL. The CDR3 DNA follows: TGCGCCAGCAGCTCCCGACAGGGGACCTTTAATGAAAAACTGTTTTTT. Its translation is CASSSRQGTFNEKLFF.

The table lists this clone with a few counts. The V call is TRBV5-1, the J call TRBJ1-4; TRBD1 agrees at 7 bases. This CDR3 spans 14 amino acids. From germline, CDR1 is SGHRS and CDR2 YFSETQ. V shed 3 bases and J 8 bases; nucleotides not matched to a gene: 7. CDR3: CASSSRQGQEKLFF. Here the CDR3 DNA reads TGCGCCAGCAGCTCGCGACAGGGACAAGAAAAACTGTTTTTT.

This clone was picked up a small number of times. This rearrangement joins TRBV21-1 to TRBJ2-3; the table's D call, TRBD2, was not checked against the DNA. TRBV21-1 is tagged as a pseudogene. CDR3 length: 11 residues. Here the CDR3 DNA reads TGTGCCAGCAGTAATACAGATACGCAGTATTTT. This gives the protein CASSNTDTQYF.

The chain combines TRBV7-8 with TRBJ1-2; D is perhaps TRBD1 (6 bases). CDR3 length equals 16 residues. Between the trimmed V and J ends, which lost 4 bases and 1 base, there was a span of 16 bases. The germline CDR1 and CDR2 sequences are SGHVS and FQNEAQ. The DNA of the CDR3 is TGTGCCAGCAGCTCCTCGGGGGGGCCACTTAACTATGGCTACACCTTC. Its translation is CASSSSGGPLNYGYTF. Full variable domain (rest looked up from reference TRBV7-8 and TRBJ1-2): GAGVSQSPRYKVAKRGQDVALRCDPISGHVSLFWYQQALGQGPEFLTYFQNEAQLDKSGLPSDRFFAERPEGSVSTLKIQRTQQEDSAVYLCASSSSGGPLNYGYTFGSGTRLTVV.